Detailed here is one T cell receptor beta chain. Its recognized antigen is unknown. Library creation used 5' RACE. Each TCR library was prepared from around 3,400 ng of total RNA. For each sample, cDNA synthesis was carried out in eight separate reactions using SMARTScribe reverse transcriptase. Unique molecular identifiers containing a 6-nucleotide sample barcode were introduced through template switching during cDNA synthesis. TCRalpha and TCRbeta cDNA was amplified in two nested PCRs of around 15 and 9 cycles, and bead purification was carried out after each PCR. Before amplification, the cDNA was treated with uracil DNA-glycosylase and purified using the QIAquick PCR purification kit. The second PCR added Illumina TruSeq-compatible adapters along with sample-specific barcodes. TapeStation and Qubit were used to check library quality and concentration, and 5 to 6.5 ng of each library was pooled. Sequencing of the pooled libraries was done on an Illumina HiSeq2500 single-index Rapid Run using custom sequencing primers and 2 x 100 bp reads. Per the source publication's procedure: MiGEC version 1.2.6 was used for UMI-based consensus assembly to correct PCR and sequencing errors. MiXCR version 2.1.1 handled V(D)J alignment, clonotype assembly and CDR3 extraction. Normalisation of gene usage, clonotype sharing and MAIT/NKT TCR abundance was achieved by analysing the top 1000, 10 000 and 20 000 clonotypes per sample. Diversity was computed as the inverse Simpson index with the vegan R package after downsampling to 27 000 UMIs. Paired Mann-Whitney U tests on discordant twin pairs were used, with Benjamini-Hochberg multiple-testing correction. The reads went through TCRdb reprocessing, and each CDR3 protein sequence gets one entry with no DNA. These V and J calls rely on TCRdb rather than the paper's analysis. The sample's records list about 330,000 distinct CDR3 sequences. Clones ranked in the top ten supply under 2.5% of the sample.

This entry is derived from a study of monozygotic twins with inflammatory bowel disease (dated 2019 in TCRdb). General notes on the study: A total of 28 monozygotic twin pairs were included in the full study, comprising nine German pairs (four IBD-concordant, five IBD-discordant) and 19 IBD-discordant Danish pairs. Within discordant pairs, disease-associated traits were sought mainly by comparing IBD patients with their genetically identical healthy co-twins. Each individual had, on average, about 151 000 unique TCRalpha sequences and 181 000 unique TCRbeta sequences available for analysis. What the authors observed across the whole study: Fewer clonotypes were shared with other individuals by IBD patients than by healthy twins, most markedly in patients showing signs of disease activity. TCRbeta repertoire diversity, by inverse Simpson index, was decreased in IBD patients compared with their healthy co-twins. Repertoire similarity did not differ between concordant and discordant twins, possibly due to limited statistical power. Differing immunosuppressive treatments among patients may have added background noise and inter-individual variability to the repertoires. The results gave no support for a single strong signal or clonotype linked to IBD. The analysis was unable to tell apart different T cell subtypes.

Reading from cysteine to phenylalanine, the CDR3 counts 15 amino acids. Nucleotide data are not available. The germline V gene gives CDR1 as SGHTA and CDR2 as FQGNSA. An approximately 2.3 ml peripheral blood sample was drawn into PAXgene tubes per donor and stored at -80°C. Without any T cell sorting, total RNA was extracted from whole blood using the PAXgene blood miRNA kit on an automated QIAcube. Peripheral blood from monozygotic twin pairs, either concordant or discordant for inflammatory bowel disease, underwent deep TCRalpha and TCRbeta repertoire profiling that used unique molecular barcoding. For every twin pair, smoking habits were documented, and each individual was categorised as a current, former or never smoker.

The receptor's source is a human donor with ulcerative colitis or Crohn's disease, or a healthy co-twin of an affected twin (not recorded which). The sequence joins TRBV7-2 to TRBJ2-7; the TRBD1 assignment by TCRdb is unverifiable without DNA. The sample comprised blood. CDR3 reads: CASSTGTYNSYEQYF.